This T cell receptor beta chain is from a study of vaccination and CD4 T cells after COVID-19 (dated by TCRdb to about 2022). The study in broad terms: Convalescent patients had a positive SARS-CoV-2 result on nasal swab PCR, and of these patients, nine had mild disease and one had severe disease. The convalescent cohort comprised six males and four females, including two Hispanic individuals, seven Caucasians, two Asians and one multiracial person. Participants received two doses of either the Pfizer-BioNTech BNT162b2 vaccine (n=8) or the Moderna mRNA-1273 vaccine (n=2). Post-COVID blood samples from convalescent patients were collected a median of roughly 100 days after diagnosis, with a range of roughly 35 to 180 days. Post-vaccine blood samples were collected a median of about 72 days after the second vaccine dose, ranging from about 14 to 241 days. Overlapping spike peptide pools from SARS-CoV-2 and from the common cold coronaviruses HCoV-NL63, HCoV-OC43 and HCoV-229E were used as culture stimuli. Control cultures received a CEFX viral epitope pool as the positive control, an HIV-1 Nef peptide pool as the negative control, or no peptide. In about 11 COVID-19 convalescent patients and a handful of infection-naive healthy vaccine recipients, the spike-specific CD4+ TCR repertoire before mRNA vaccination was compared with the repertoire after mRNA vaccination. Here is what the overall study found, with its caveats: Of the vaccine-specific clones in convalescent patients, 304 of 307, or nearly all, reacted only to SARS-CoV-2 spike and did not cross-react with common cold coronaviruses. Although the median number of SARS-CoV-2-reactive clonotypes went up from roughly 20 after infection to 30 to 45 after vaccination, the increase was not significant. Only a relatively small number of convalescent patients were included in the study, and early timepoints following natural infection were not analyzed. In convalescent patients, a median around 86% of post-vaccine SARS-CoV-2-reactive clones were detected only after vaccination, suggesting vaccine-specific priming.

This clonotype was found once. Its antigen is unknown. Base-call qualities are not available, and no considerably larger clone is one nucleotide away. One read offers little support. According to the study, the label for this sample's treatment or condition signals: roughly 10-day PBMC culture with coronavirus spike peptide pools or control peptides (ViraFEST assay). To expand antigen-specific T cells with peptide pools and then pick out the expanded clonotypes through TCR sequencing, the study relied on the ViraFEST assay. Positive SARS-CoV-2 PCR tests in the convalescent patients dated from March to December 2020, before Alpha, Beta and Delta variants emerged in the United States. PBMCs were cultured at about 2 million per well in IMDM supplemented with 5% human AB serum and 8 to 10 IU/ml IL-2, with 9.5 to 10 ug/ml peptide pools added. Half of the culture medium was replaced with fresh IL-2-containing medium on days 3 and 7. After more than 8 days of culture, CD4+ T cells were isolated by negative selection using the EasySep CD4+ T cell isolation kit. Ficoll-Paque Plus gradient centrifugation was used to isolate PBMCs from whole blood, and the isolated PBMCs were then either used fresh or cryopreserved at -140C. Each culture condition was generally run in triplicate wells.

V is reduced by 6 bases and J by 0 bases, leaving a spacing of 9 bases between them. The germline V gene gives CDR1 as SNHLY and CDR2 as FYNNEI. The CDR3 goes from the cysteine to the phenylalanine over 15 residues. Only CDR3 DNA is held: 45 bases, read in frame from base 1. The protocol used for the library was PCR. DNA from cultured CD4+ T cells underwent TCR sequencing with the Oncomine TCR Beta short-read assay at the Johns Hopkins FTIC core. The QIAamp micro DNA kit was used to extract genomic DNA from the cultured CD4+ T cells. Oncomine TCR Beta libraries from cultured CD4+ T cells were pooled with unique dual indexes and sequenced on an Illumina iSeq 100. Turning to the authors' computational methods: Non-productive sequences were removed, and CDR3s that did not start with C, did not end with F or W, or were shorter than 7 amino acids were discarded. The MANAFEST web application identified antigen-specific clonotypes by comparing peptide-stimulated wells against reference wells and other culture wells. Positive clones required FDR below 0.05, an odds ratio above 5, and productive frequency above 0.1% in at least two of three replicate wells. Cross-reactive clonotypes were defined as significantly expanded in both SARS-CoV-2 spike wells and at least one common cold coronavirus spike condition. Levenshtein distances (stringdist) and unrooted phylogenetic trees (ape) in R version 3.6.1 were used to assess CDR3 homology. TCRdb trimmed the raw reads at Q25, called clones with MiXCR and kept productive beta chains. Under each unique CDR3 protein, matching rows form one entry showing the most common genes and DNA. The V and J calls, along with clone size, are taken from TCRdb and not from the paper's own processing. Counted in this sample were roughly 20,000 distinct CDR3 sequences; approximately 56% of them appeared once. The biggest ten clones account for approximately 17% of the sample.

This sequence was found in a human donor who had recovered from COVID-19. The sequencing here drew on CD4+ T cells from blood, cultured in vitro, taken before SARS-CoV-2 vaccination. The rearranged chain carries TRBV2 and TRBJ1-6; D gene: possibly TRBD1, on 5 matching bases. The DNA is TGTGCCAGCAGGGAGGGGAGCTCCTATAATTCACCCCTCCACTTT. Its protein product is CASREGSSYNSPLHF.